These 15 T cell receptor beta chains were all obtained from the same sample, sequenced in a study of cytomegalovirus exposure and HLA in healthy donors. With 60 Vbeta and 13 Jbeta primers, the PCR was carried out. Profiled with immunoSEQ multiplex PCR; TCRdb holds only in-frame clones, not every one. The table includes about 150,000 clones, approximately 80% detected once. Specimen: PBMCs. The receptor source for this set is a man aged 40-50 years in good health and CMV-seropositive.

The rearrangement joins TRBV5-1 to TRBJ2-7; 7 bases line up with TRBD1. The trim removed 4 bases at V and 10 bases at J, leaving 14 bases unmatched. The CDR3 spans 14 residues. Germline assignment: CDR1 SGHRS and CDR2 YFSETQ. The chain's CDR3 is CASSPTGDSATQYF. DNA for the CDR3: TGCGCCAGCAGCCCTACCGGGGACAGCGCAACACAGTACTTC.

V is TRBV6-5 and J is TRBJ2-2; 7 positions agree with TRBD2. The CDR3 spans 15 residues. Germline CDR1 is MNHEY and CDR2 is SVGAGI. The ends lost 2 bases at V and 7 bases at J; junction bases unmatched: 7. Written as DNA, the CDR3 is TGTGCCAGCAGTTACGGTGGGAGGGCCAGCGGGGAGCTGTTTTTT. It encodes CASSYGGRASGELFF.

This clone occurred a few times. The V call is TRBV5-4, the J call TRBJ2-3; D remains unclear. Trimming took off 2 bases at V and 4 bases at J, with 8 bases between the two ends. The CDR3 runs to 13 residues. The V gene's germline CDR1 is SGHNT and CDR2 YYREEE (reference sequence). CDR3 nucleotides: TGTGCCAGCAGCTTTTTCGGTGCAGATACGCAGTATTTT. Translated, it gives CASSFFGADTQYF.

The V and J genes are TRBV7-3 and TRBJ2-2; a possible D gene is TRBD2 (5 bases). Germline values: CDR1 SGHTA, CDR2 FQGTGA. Trimming left V 3 bases short and J 4 bases short, with 9 bases between. The CDR3 is 14 residues long. The CDR3 here is CASSFSRGTGELFF. CDR3 in DNA: TGTGCCAGCAGCTTCTCCCGGGGCACCGGGGAGCTGTTTTTT.

The chain links TRBV18 to TRBJ2-5; possible D gene TRBD2, 6 bases. Trimming stripped 2 bases from V and 3 bases from J, with 10 bases between. Germline-derived CDR1 and CDR2 are KGHSH and LQKENI. The CDR3 has 14 amino acids. CDR3 in amino acids: CASSPAPGEETQYF. The CDR3 DNA reads as TGTGCCAGCTCACCAGCTCCGGGGGAAGAGACCCAGTACTTC.

The J gene is TRBJ1-1, the V gene TRBV28; TRBD1 agrees at 10 bases. In germline, CDR1 is MDHEN, CDR2 SYDVKM. The V and J ends lost 3 bases and 5 bases, in that order; junction bases with no gene match: 6. The CDR3 loop spans 15 amino acids. The CDR3 here is CASSFFRTGGTEAFF. Here the CDR3 DNA reads TGTGCCAGCAGTTTTTTCCGGACAGGGGGGACTGAAGCTTTCTTT.

The rearrangement joins TRBV29-1 to TRBJ2-4; no firm D call. V lost 2 bases and J 12 bases, leaving 11 bases between the germline ends. This CDR3 spans 11 amino acids. Germline CDR1 is SQVTM and CDR2 is ANQGSEA. DNA of the CDR3: TGCAGCGTTGAATTCCAGGCAGCTCAGTACTTC. Residues: CSVEFQAAQYF.

This clone was observed once. The chain joins TRBV5-5 to TRBJ2-5; 8 bases are a match to TRBD1. Germline V CDR1 and CDR2: SGHKS, YYEKEE (reference sequence). Trimming at V came to 2 bases and at J to 2 bases, leaving 5 bases not matched to a gene. The CDR3 sequence is 15 residues long. CDR3 loop: CASSFRGLVQETQYF. CDR3 in DNA: TGTGCCAGCAGCTTCAGGGGGCTCGTTCAAGAGACCCAGTACTTC. Full variable domain (missing parts from reference TRBV5-5 and TRBJ2-5): DAGVTQSPTHLIKTRGQQVTLRCSPISGHKSVSWYQQVLGQGPQFIFQYYEKEERGRGNFPDRFSARQFPNYSSELNVNALLLGDSALYLCASSFRGLVQETQYFGPGTRLLVL.

CDR3 region: CASSVETRGDTEAFF. The CDR3 DNA reads TGTGCCAGCAGCGTAGAAACACGCGGGGACACTGAAGCTTTCTTT. J is TRBJ1-1 and V is TRBV9; D remains unclear. There are 15 residues in the CDR3. Germline CDR1 and CDR2: SGDLS and YYNGEE. Deletions cut 0 bases from V and 3 bases from J, with 12 bases between. Full variable domain (missing parts from reference TRBV9 and TRBJ1-1): DSGVTQTPKHLITATGQRVTLRCSPRSGDLSVYWYQQSLDQGLQFLIQYYNGEERAKGNILERFSAQQFPDLHSELNLSSLELGDSALYFCASSVETRGDTEAFFGQGTRLTVV.

The chain carries TRBV5-4 and TRBJ2-2; 7 bases are a match to TRBD1. Germline CDR1 SGHNT, CDR2 YYREEE (reference sequence). Unmatched junction bases numbered 4, after V lost 2 bases and J lost 0 bases. The CDR3 has 16 residues. CDR3 protein: CASSFSGGSNTGELFF. The CDR3, as DNA: TGTGCCAGCAGCTTCTCAGGGGGTTCGAACACCGGGGAGCTGTTTTTT.

CDR3 residues: CASSFSGNEQYF. CDR3 DNA: TGTGCCAGCAGTTTTTCGGGGAACGAGCAGTACTTC. This chain links TRBV27 with TRBJ2-7, with D possibly matching TRBD2 (5 bases). Germline CDR1 MNHEY, CDR2 SMNVEV (reference sequence). This CDR3 spans 12 amino acids. V shed 3 bases and J shed 5 bases, with 8 bases lying between them.

This clone was seen a few times. The genes are TRBV2 and TRBJ2-7, with TRBD2 matching over 10 bases. The CDR3 consists of 15 residues. The germline CDR1 and CDR2 sequences are SNHLY and FYNNEI. V was pared by 1 base and J by 2 bases, with 2 bases of the junction left unmatched. The DNA for the CDR3 is TGTGCCAGCAGTGAAGGGCTAGCGGGGGCCTACGAGCAGTACTTC. It specifies CASSEGLAGAYEQYF. Full variable domain (outside the CDR3, taken from reference TRBV2 and TRBJ2-7): EPEVTQTPSHQVTQMGQEVILRCVPISNHLYFYWYRQILGQKVEFLVSFYNNEISEKSEIFDDQFSVERPDGSNFTLKIRSTKLEDSAMYFCASSEGLAGAYEQYFGPGTRLTVT.

The chain uses TRBV11-3 and TRBJ1-3; TRBD1 might be the D (5 bases). Trimming took off 5 bases at V and 0 bases at J, with 14 bases between the two ends. Germline loops: CDR1 SGHNT, CDR2 YENEEA. This CDR3 is built from 16 residues. CDR3: CASSPIRANSGNTIYF. CDR3 bases: TGTGCCAGCAGCCCTATCAGGGCAAACTCTGGAAACACCATATATTTT.

Ten or more counts support this clone. V and J are TRBV6-5 and TRBJ1-1, with D perhaps TRBD1 (6 bases). The CDR3 contains 14 residues. The V end was cut by 4 bases, the J end by 7 bases, with 16 bases between. Germline lookup yields CDR1 MNHEY and CDR2 SVGAGI. In DNA, the CDR3 is TGTGCCAGCAGTTCCCTTCCAGGGGCTAATGAAGCTTTCTTT. Amino acids: CASSSLPGANEAFF.

This clone was seen a single time. The chain recombines TRBV5-6 with TRBJ1-2; unclear D gene. CDR1 is SGHDT, CDR2 YYEEEE, per germline. This CDR3 has 12 amino acids. V gave up 4 bases and J gave up 2 bases, with 6 bases separating them. Here the CDR3 reads CASSTRNYGYTF. In DNA, the CDR3 is TGTGCCAGCAGCACTCGAAACTATGGCTACACCTTC. Full variable domain (outside the CDR3, taken from reference TRBV5-6 and TRBJ1-2): DAGVTQSPTHLIKTRGQQVTLRCSPKSGHDTVSWYQQALGQGPQFIFQYYEEEERQRGNFPDRFSGHQFPNYSSELNVNALLLGDSALYLCASSTRNYGYTFGSGTRLTVV.